This T cell receptor beta chain was recorded in a study of T-cell memory formation after mild COVID-19. Germline V gene data show CDR1 as SQVTM and CDR2 as ANQGSEA. Deletions cut 2 bases from V and 2 bases from J, with 6 bases between. The CDR3 has 12 residues. In TCRdb, the 5' RACE reads were re-called with MiXCR into one record per CDR3 protein. The sample contains 45,000 to 65,000 distinct CDR3 sequences, roughly 9.5% of which appear only once. Input material: PBMCs or a T cell subset sorted from them (not recorded which). The J gene is TRBJ1-1, the V gene TRBV29-1, with no clear D. This TCR came from a man younger than 30 who had mild COVID-19 (a few samples of this study predate the infection). Cell type and time point are not known. In nucleotides, the CDR3 is TGCAGCGTTGAAAAGGATAACACTGAAGCTTTCTTT. Amino acids: CSVEKDNTEAFF.